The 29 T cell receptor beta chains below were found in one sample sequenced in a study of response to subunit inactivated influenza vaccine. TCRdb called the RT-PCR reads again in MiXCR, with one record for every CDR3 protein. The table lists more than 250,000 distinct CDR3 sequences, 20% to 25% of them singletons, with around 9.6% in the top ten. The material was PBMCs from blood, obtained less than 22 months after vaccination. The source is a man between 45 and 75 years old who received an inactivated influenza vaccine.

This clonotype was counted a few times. CDR3 loop: CSAQTSGRGTQYF. The DNA of the CDR3 is TGCAGTGCTCAGACTAGCGGGAGGGGCACGCAGTATTTT. The chain carries TRBV20-1 and TRBJ2-3; TRBD2 matches 14 bases. Germline V gene data show CDR1 as DFQATT and CDR2 as SNEGSKA (reference sequence). With 5 bases clipped from V and 9 bases from J, the junction kept 4 bases outside the gene matches. The CDR3 runs to 13 residues.

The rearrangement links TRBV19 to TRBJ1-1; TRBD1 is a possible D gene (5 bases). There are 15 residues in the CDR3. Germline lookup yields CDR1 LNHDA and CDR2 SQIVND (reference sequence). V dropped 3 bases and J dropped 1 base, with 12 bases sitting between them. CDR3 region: CASSIEGLRNTEAFF. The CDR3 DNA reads TGTGCCAGTAGTATTGAGGGGCTGAGGAACACTGAAGCTTTCTTT. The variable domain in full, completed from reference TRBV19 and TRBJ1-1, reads DGGITQSPKYLFRKEGQNVTLSCEQNLNHDAMYWYRQDPGQGLRLIYYSQIVNDFQKGDIAEGYSVSREKKESFPLTVTSAQKNPTAFYLCASSIEGLRNTEAFFGQGTRLTVV.

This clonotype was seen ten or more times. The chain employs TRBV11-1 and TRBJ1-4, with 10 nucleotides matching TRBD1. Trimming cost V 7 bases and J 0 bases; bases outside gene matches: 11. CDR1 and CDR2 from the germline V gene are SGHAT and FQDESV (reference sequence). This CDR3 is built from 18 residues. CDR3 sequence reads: CASTPSGTGVSTNEKLFF. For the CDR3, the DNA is TGTGCCAGCACCCCGAGCGGGACAGGGGTTTCAACTAATGAAAAACTGTTTTTT. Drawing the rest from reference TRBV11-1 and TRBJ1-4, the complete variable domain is EAEVAQSPRYKITEKSQAVAFWCDPISGHATLYWYRQILGQGPELLVQFQDESVVDDSQLPKDRFSAERLKGVDSTLKIQPAELGDSAMYLCASTPSGTGVSTNEKLFFGSGTQLSVL.

The CDR3 DNA is TGTGCCAGCAGCTTAGGGGCTAGCGGGGGGTATGAGCAGTTCTTC. Encoded protein: CASSLGASGGYEQFF. J is TRBJ2-1 and V is TRBV7-6, with 11 bases lining up with TRBD2. This CDR3 contains 15 residues. J gave up 8 bases and V 1 base, and 4 bases lay outside the gene matches. Per the germline V gene, CDR1 is SGHVS and CDR2 is FNYEAQ.

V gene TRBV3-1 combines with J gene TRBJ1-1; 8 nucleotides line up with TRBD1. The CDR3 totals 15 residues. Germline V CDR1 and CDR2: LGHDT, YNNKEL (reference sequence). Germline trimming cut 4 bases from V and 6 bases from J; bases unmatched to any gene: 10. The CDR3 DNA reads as TGTGCCAGCAGCCCTGGGGCAGGGGGCGGTTCTGAAGCTTTCTTT. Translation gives CASSPGAGGGSEAFF.

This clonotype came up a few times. This chain's CDR3 is CASSLTSGGALAKNIQYF. The CDR3, as DNA: TGCGCCAGCAGCCTGACTAGCGGGGGGGCCTTAGCCAAAAACATTCAGTACTTC. This chain joins TRBV4-3 and TRBJ2-4, with 14 bases identical to TRBD2. CDR1 and CDR2 from the germline V gene are LGHNA and YSLEER. Trimming cost V 4 bases and J 0 bases; bases outside gene matches: 5. This CDR3 comprises 18 residues.

The CDR3 DNA follows: TGTGCCAGCAGTTACTCGATGGGGCGTTTGGACACTGAAGCTTTCTTT. Its protein product is CASSYSMGRLDTEAFF. V and J are TRBV6-5 and TRBJ1-1; possible D gene TRBD1, 5 bases. CDR1 and CDR2 (germline): MNHEY, SVGAGI. With 0 bases removed from V and 3 bases from J, the gap between germline ends came to 14 bases. This CDR3 has 16 amino acids.

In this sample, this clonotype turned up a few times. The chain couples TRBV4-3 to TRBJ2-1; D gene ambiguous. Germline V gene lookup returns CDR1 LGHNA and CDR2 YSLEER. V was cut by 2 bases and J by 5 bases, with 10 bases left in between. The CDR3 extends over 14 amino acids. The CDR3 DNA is TGCGCCAGCAGCCAATCTCCTACAGACAATGAGCAGTTCTTC. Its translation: CASSQSPTDNEQFF.

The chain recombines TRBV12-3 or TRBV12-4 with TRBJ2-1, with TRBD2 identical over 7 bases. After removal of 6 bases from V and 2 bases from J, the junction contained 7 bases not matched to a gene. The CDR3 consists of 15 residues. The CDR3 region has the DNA TGTGCCAGCAGCCTGACTAGCATCCCCTACAATGAGCAGTTCTTC. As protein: CASSLTSIPYNEQFF.

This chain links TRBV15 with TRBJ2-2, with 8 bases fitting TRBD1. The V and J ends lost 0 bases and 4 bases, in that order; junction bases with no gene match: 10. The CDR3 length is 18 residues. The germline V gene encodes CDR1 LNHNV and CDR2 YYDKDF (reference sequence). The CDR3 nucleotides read TGTGCCACCAGCAGAGATTCTGCAGGGGGCATGGGCACCGGGGAGCTGTTTTTT. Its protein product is CATSRDSAGGMGTGELFF.

Here the CDR3 DNA reads TGTGCCAGCAGCTCTAAATGGACTAGCGGGGCAGATACGCAGTATTTT. Residues: CASSSKWTSGADTQYF. This sequence joins TRBV11-2 and TRBJ2-3, with TRBD2 matching over 12 bases. The CDR3 totals 16 residues. Trimming cost V 4 bases and J 4 bases; bases outside gene matches: 6. Germline CDR1 is SGHAT and CDR2 is FQNNGV.

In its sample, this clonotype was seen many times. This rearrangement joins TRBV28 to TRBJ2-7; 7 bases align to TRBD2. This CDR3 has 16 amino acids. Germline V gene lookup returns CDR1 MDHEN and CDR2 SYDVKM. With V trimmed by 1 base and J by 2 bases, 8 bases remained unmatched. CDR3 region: CASSLYPRGTTYEQYF. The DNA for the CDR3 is TGTGCCAGCAGTTTATATCCGCGGGGGACTACCTACGAGCAGTACTTC.

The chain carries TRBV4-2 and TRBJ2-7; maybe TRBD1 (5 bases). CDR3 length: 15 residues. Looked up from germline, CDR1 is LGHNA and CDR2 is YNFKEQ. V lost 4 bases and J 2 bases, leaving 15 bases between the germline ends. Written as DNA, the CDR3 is TGTGCCAGCAGCCCGAATGGGGCGGCGACCTACGAGCAGTACTTC. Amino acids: CASSPNGAATYEQYF.

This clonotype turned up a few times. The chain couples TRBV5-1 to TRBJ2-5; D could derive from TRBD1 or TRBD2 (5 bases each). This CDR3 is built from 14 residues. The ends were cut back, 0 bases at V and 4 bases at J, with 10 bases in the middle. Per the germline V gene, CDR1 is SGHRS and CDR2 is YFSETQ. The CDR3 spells CASSLASGGETQYF. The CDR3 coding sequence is TGCGCCAGCAGCTTGGCAAGTGGGGGAGAGACCCAGTACTTC.

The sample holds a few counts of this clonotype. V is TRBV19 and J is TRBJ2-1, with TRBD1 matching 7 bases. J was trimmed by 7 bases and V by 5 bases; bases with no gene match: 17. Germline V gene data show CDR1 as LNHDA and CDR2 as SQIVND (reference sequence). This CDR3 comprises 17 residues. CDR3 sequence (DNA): TGTGCCAGTAGTGCACAGGGGTCGTCTGCCCTGTTGAATGAGCAGTTCTTC. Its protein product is CASSAQGSSALLNEQFF.

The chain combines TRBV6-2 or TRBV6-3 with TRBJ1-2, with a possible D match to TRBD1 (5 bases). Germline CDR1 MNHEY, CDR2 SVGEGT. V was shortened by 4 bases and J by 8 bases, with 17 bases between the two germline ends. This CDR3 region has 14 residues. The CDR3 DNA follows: TGTGCCAGCAGTTCGACCGGGGCCCTAGGGGGCTACACCTTC. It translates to CASSSTGALGGYTF.

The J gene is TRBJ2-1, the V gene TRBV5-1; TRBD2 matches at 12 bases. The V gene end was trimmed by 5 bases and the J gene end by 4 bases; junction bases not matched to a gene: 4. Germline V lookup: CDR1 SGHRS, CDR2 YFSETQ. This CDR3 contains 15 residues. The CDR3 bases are TGCGCCAGCAGAATTCTAGCGGGGGGGTACAATGAGCAGTTCTTC. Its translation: CASRILAGGYNEQFF.

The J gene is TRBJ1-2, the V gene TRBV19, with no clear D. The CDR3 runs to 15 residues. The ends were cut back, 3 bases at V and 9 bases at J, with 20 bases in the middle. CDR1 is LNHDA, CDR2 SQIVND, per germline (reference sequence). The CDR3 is CASSMVREGIGSYTF. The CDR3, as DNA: TGTGCCAGTAGTATGGTACGGGAAGGAATTGGAAGCTACACCTTC.

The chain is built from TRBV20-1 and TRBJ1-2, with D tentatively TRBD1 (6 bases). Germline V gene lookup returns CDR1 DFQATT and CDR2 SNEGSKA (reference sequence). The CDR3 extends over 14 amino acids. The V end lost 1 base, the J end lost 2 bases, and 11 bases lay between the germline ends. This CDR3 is CSARGGDNNYGYTF. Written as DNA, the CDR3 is TGCAGTGCTAGAGGGGGGGACAACAACTATGGCTACACCTTC.

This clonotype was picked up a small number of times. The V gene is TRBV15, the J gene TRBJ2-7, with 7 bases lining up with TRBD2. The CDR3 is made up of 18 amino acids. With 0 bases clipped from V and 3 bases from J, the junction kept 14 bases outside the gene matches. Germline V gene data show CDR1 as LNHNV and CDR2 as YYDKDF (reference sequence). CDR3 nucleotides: TGTGCCACCAGCAGAGATCACCACGGGATAGCGGGCTTCTACGAGCAGTACTTC. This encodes CATSRDHHGIAGFYEQYF.

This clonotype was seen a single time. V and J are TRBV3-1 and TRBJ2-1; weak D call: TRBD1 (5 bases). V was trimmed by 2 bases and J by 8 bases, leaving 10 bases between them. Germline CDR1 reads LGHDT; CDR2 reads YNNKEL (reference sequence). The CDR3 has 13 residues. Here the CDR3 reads CASSQLPGHEQFF. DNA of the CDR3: TGTGCCAGCAGCCAACTTCCAGGGCATGAGCAGTTCTTC.

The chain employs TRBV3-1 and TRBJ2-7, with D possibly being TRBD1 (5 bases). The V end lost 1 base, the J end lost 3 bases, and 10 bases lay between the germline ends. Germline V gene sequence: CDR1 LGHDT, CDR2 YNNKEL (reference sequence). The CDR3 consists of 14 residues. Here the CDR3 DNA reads TGTGCCAGCAGCCAAGTGGGCAGGGACTACGAGCAGTACTTC. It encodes CASSQVGRDYEQYF.

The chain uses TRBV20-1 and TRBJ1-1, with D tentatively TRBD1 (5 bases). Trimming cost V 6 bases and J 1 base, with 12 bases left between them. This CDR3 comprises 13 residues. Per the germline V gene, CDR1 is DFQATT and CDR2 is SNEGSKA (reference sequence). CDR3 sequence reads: CSAKQGSNTEAFF. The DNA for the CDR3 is TGCAGTGCCAAGCAGGGCTCGAACACTGAAGCTTTCTTT.

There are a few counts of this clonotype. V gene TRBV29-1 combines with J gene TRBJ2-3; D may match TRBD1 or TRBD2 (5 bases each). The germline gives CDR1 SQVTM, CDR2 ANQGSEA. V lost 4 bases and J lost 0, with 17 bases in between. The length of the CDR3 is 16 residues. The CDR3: CSVAWGTKTSTDTQYF. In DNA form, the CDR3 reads TGCAGCGTTGCCTGGGGGACCAAGACTAGCACAGATACGCAGTATTTT.

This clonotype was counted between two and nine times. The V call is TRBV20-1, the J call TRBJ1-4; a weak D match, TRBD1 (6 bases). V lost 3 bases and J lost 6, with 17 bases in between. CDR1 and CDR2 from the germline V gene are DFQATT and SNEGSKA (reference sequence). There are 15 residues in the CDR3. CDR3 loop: CSASRGVHRDEKLFF. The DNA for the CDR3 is TGCAGTGCTAGTCGTGGGGTCCACAGGGATGAAAAACTGTTTTTT.

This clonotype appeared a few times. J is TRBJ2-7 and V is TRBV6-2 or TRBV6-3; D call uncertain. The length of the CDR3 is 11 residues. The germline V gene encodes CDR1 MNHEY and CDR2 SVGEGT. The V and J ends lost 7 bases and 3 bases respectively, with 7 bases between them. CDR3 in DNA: TGTGCCAGCACGGACCACTACGAGCAGTACTTC. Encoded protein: CASTDHYEQYF.

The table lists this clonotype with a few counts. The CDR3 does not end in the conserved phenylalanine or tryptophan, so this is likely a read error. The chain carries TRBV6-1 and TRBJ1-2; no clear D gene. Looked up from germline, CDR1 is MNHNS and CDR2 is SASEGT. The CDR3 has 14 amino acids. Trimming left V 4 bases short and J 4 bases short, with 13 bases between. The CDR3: CASSGTSRGYGYTL. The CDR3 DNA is TGTGCCAGCAGTGGGACTTCTAGAGGCTATGGCTACACCCTC.

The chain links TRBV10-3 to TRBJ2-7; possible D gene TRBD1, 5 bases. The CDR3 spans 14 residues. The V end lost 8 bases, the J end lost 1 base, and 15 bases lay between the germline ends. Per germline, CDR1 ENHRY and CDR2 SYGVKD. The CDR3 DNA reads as TGTGCCATCGCAGATAGACAGATATCCTACGAGCAGTACTTC. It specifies CAIADRQISYEQYF.

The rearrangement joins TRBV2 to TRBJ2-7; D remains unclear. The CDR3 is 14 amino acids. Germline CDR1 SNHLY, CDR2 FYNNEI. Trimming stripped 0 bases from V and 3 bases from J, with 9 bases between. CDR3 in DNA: TGTGCCAGCAGTGAAGCGGGCATCGTCTACGAGCAGTACTTC. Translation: CASSEAGIVYEQYF. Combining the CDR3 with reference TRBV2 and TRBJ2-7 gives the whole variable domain EPEVTQTPSHQVTQMGQEVILRCVPISNHLYFYWYRQILGQKVEFLVSFYNNEISEKSEIFDDQFSVERPDGSNFTLKIRSTKLEDSAMYFCASSEAGIVYEQYFGPGTRLTVT.